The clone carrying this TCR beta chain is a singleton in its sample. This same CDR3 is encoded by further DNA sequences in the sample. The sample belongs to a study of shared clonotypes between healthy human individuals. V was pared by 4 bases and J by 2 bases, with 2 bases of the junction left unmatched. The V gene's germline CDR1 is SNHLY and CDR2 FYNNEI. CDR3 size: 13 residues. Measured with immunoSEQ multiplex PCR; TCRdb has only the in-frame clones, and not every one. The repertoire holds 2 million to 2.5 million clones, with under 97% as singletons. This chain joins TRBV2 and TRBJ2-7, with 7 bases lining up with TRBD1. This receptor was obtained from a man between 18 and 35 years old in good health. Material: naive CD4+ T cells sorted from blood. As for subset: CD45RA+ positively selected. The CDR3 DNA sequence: TGTGCCAGCAGTGGACAGGGAACCTACGAGCAGTACTTC. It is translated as CASSGQGTYEQYF. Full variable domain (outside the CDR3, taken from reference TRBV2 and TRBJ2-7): EPEVTQTPSHQVTQMGQEVILRCVPISNHLYFYWYRQILGQKVEFLVSFYNNEISEKSEIFDDQFSVERPDGSNFTLKIRSTKLEDSAMYFCASSGQGTYEQYFGPGTRLTVT.